These 12 T cell receptor beta chains originate from one sample sequenced in a study of early T cells in non-severe SARS-CoV-2 infection. TCRdb reanalysed the 5' RACE reads using MiXCR and keeps one entry per CDR3 protein. The sample yields fewer than 60,000 distinct CDR3 sequences, around 9.6% seen once. Source: whole blood, taken at baseline. Source of these receptors: an adult who was a healthcare worker with PCR-confirmed SARS-CoV-2 infection or an uninfected control (not recorded which).

The sample holds a few counts of this clonotype. The rearrangement links TRBV6-6 to TRBJ2-1; 8 nucleotides align to TRBD1. The CDR3 has 16 amino acids. Germline lookup yields CDR1 MNHNY and CDR2 SVGAGI (reference sequence). The trim removed 2 bases at V and 6 bases at J, leaving 9 bases unmatched. The CDR3 nucleotides read TGTGCCAGCAGTTACGGCGAGACAGGGGAGAGCAATGAGCAGTTCTTC. Its translation: CASSYGETGESNEQFF.

Within the sample, this clonotype is medium-sized (0.01 to 0.1%). The CDR3 DNA sequence: TGCAGTGCAATCACAGGGGAGGTGTCGCCCCAGCATTTT. Encoded protein: CSAITGEVSPQHF. This chain joins TRBV20-1 and TRBJ1-5, with 7 positions matching TRBD1. This CDR3 spans 13 amino acids. CDR1 is DFQATT and CDR2 is SNEGSKA in the germline V gene (reference sequence). V lost 6 bases and J lost 9; bases outside the gene matches: 11.

This clonotype was recorded a few times. The genes are TRBV4-3 and TRBJ2-7; D remains unclear. Germline CDR1 reads LGHNA; CDR2 reads YSLEER. There are 16 residues in the CDR3. V was shortened by 0 bases and J by 3 bases, with 15 bases between the two germline ends. The CDR3 here is CASSQEWVGFGYEQYF. The CDR3 coding sequence is TGCGCCAGCAGCCAAGAATGGGTAGGGTTCGGCTACGAGCAGTACTTC.

There are many counts of this clonotype. The CDR3 region is CASSETGAKLFF. The CDR3 DNA reads as TGTGCCAGCAGCGAGACAGGGGCAAAACTGTTTTTT. This chain joins TRBV7-8 and TRBJ1-4, with TRBD1 identical over 8 bases. The CDR3 totals 12 residues. V gave up 5 bases and J gave up 10 bases; unmatched junction bases: 3. In germline, CDR1 is SGHVS, CDR2 FQNEAQ.

This clonotype was seen repeatedly, ten times or more. V usage is TRBV5-1 and J usage is TRBJ2-1; 7 nucleotides line up with TRBD2. Germline V gene sequence: CDR1 SGHRS, CDR2 YFSETQ. J gave up 0 bases and V 5 bases, and 8 bases lay outside the gene matches. The CDR3 loop spans 16 amino acids. Here the CDR3 DNA reads TGCGCCAGCAGTACTTACCGGGACTACTCCTACAATGAGCAGTTCTTC. It encodes CASSTYRDYSYNEQFF.

The V gene is TRBV27, the J gene TRBJ1-6; no firm D call. V lost 2 bases and J 7 bases, leaving 9 bases between the germline ends. CDR3 length: 14 residues. Germline V gives CDR1 MNHEY, CDR2 SMNVEV (reference sequence). The DNA of the CDR3 is TGTGCCAGCAGTTTAGGAATTGGGAATTCACCCCTCCACTTT. The encoded protein is CASSLGIGNSPLHF.

This clonotype was seen a handful of times. The chain combines TRBV11-2 with TRBJ1-1; perhaps TRBD1 as D (5 bases). Trimming took 5 bases from V and 1 from J, leaving 11 bases between them. CDR1 is SGHAT, CDR2 FQNNGV, per germline. This CDR3 contains 14 residues. The DNA of the CDR3 is TGTGCCAGCAGCATCGGGACGGCGAACACTGAAGCTTTCTTT. Its translation: CASSIGTANTEAFF.

The chain is built from TRBV29-1 and TRBJ2-3; 11 bases agree with TRBD2. Germline CDR1 and CDR2: SQVTM and ANQGSEA. V shed 6 bases and J 4 bases; nucleotides not matched to a gene: 9. This CDR3 contains 15 residues. This chain's CDR3 is CSVEGLADSPDTQYF. CDR3 DNA: TGCAGCGTGGAGGGACTAGCGGATTCCCCAGATACGCAGTATTTT.

The chain carries TRBV3-1 and TRBJ1-4; 7 bases are a match to TRBD1. Germline-derived CDR1 and CDR2 are LGHDT and YNNKEL (reference sequence). V lost 3 bases to trimming and J lost 4 bases; unmatched junction nucleotides: 14. The CDR3 is made up of 18 amino acids. CDR3 in amino acids: CASSQEIPQGIDNEKLFF. The DNA for the CDR3 is TGTGCCAGCAGCCAGGAGATACCACAGGGGATCGATAATGAAAAACTGTTTTTT.

This clonotype was observed a handful of times. The chain joins TRBV30 to TRBJ2-1; weak D call: TRBD1 (5 bases). The germline V gene has CDR1 GTSNPN and CDR2 SVGIG (reference sequence). The CDR3 totals 12 residues. V was cut by 3 bases and J by 8 bases, with 11 bases left in between. Written as DNA, the CDR3 is TGTGCCTGGAGCGAAGGGGTATATGAGCAGTTCTTC. Translating gives CAWSEGVYEQFF.

In its sample, this clonotype was seen a few times. V is TRBV5-6 and J is TRBJ1-6; no reliable D call. CDR1 is SGHDT and CDR2 is YYEEEE in the germline V gene. Trimming shortened V by 1 base and J by 0 bases, and 5 bases separated the two germline ends. The CDR3 runs 15 residues. The CDR3: CASSLSGSYNSPLHF. The CDR3 DNA is TGTGCCAGCAGCTTGTCCGGCTCCTATAATTCACCCCTCCACTTT.

This clonotype appeared many times. One junction end disagrees with the germline gene, perhaps due to a read error. The chain joins TRBV6-6 to TRBJ1-3; tentatively, D is TRBD1 (5 bases). This CDR3 has 14 amino acids. The V gene's germline CDR1 is MNHNY and CDR2 SVGAGI (reference sequence). The CDR3 loop is CASCYGTSGNTIYF. The DNA of the CDR3 is TGTGCCAGCTGTTATGGGACCTCTGGAAACACCATATATTTT.